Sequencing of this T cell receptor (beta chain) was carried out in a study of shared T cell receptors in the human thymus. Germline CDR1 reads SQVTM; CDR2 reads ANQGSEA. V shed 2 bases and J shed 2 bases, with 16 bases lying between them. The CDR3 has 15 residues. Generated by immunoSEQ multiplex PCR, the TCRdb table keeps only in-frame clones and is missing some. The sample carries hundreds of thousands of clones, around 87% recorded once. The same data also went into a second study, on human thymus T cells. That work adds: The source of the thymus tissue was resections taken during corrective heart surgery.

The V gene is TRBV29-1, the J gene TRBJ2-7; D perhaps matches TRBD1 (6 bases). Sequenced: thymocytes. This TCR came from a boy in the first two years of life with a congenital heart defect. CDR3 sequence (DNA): TGCAGCGTTGAACTGGACAGCGAGCAGACCTACGAGCAGTACTTC. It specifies CSVELDSEQTYEQYF.